A selection of T cell receptor beta chains follows, all from one sample in a study of CD8 T cells in Susac syndrome. TCRdb independently ran MiXCR on the immunoSEQ multiplex PCR reads; one entry per CDR3 protein. Of approximately 150,000 distinct CDR3 sequences in the sample, about 93% were seen once. The sequenced material came from CD4+ T cells from PBMCs. The origin of the receptors is a human donor in good health. CDR3s include the opening cysteine and the closing phenylalanine or tryptophan. Each record gives: CDR3 length, D gene, V gene, J gene, clone size, CDR3 DNA, CDR3 protein. The D gene is left open where the match is weak. Only some rows state a clone size, as once, few, many or a class for expanded clones.

>14|.|TRBV4-1|TRBJ1-2|once
TGCGCCAGCAGCCAAGAGAGGGTTTCCTATGGCTACACCTTC
CASSQERVSYGYTF
>14|.|TRBV19|TRBJ2-6|once
TGTGCCAGTAGTGAAGGGTCCGGGGCCAACGTCCTGACTTTC
CASSEGSGANVLTF
>15|.|TRBV11-3|TRBJ2-3|.
TGTGCCAGCAGCTTAGACGGACAAAGCACAGATACGCAGTATTTT
CASSLDGQSTDTQYF
>16|.|TRBV12-3/TRBV12-4|TRBJ1-2|.
TGTGCCAGCAGTCCGCCGGGGCCACCTGCGTTCTATGGCTACACCTTC
CASSPPGPPAFYGYTF
>14|.|TRBV2|TRBJ2-3|once
TGTGCCAGTGGGGGTAGGATGAGTACAGATACGCAGTATTTT
CASGGRMSTDTQYF
>15|.|TRBV15|TRBJ2-3|.
TGTGCCACCAGCAGAGCTATCAGGGTTTCGGATACGCAGTATTTT
CATSRAIRVSDTQYF
>14|.|TRBV10-3|TRBJ2-7|.
TGTGCCATCGGGCCTGGGGGGGCGGTCTACGAGCAGTACTTC
CAIGPGGAVYEQYF
>13|.|TRBV19|TRBJ2-2|few
TGTGCCAGTAGTTCGACGGGTACCGGGGAGCTGTTTTTT
CASSSTGTGELFF
>15|.|TRBV9|TRBJ1-1|.
TGTGCCAGCAGCCTCCAAGGAGGTGGGGACACTGAAGCTTTCTTT
CASSLQGGGDTEAFF
>15|TRBD2|TRBV5-4|TRBJ2-5|.
TGTGCCAGCAGCTTGGTTAGCGGGGAGCAAGAGACCCAGTACTTC
CASSLVSGEQETQYF
>16|TRBD2|TRBV12-3/TRBV12-4|TRBJ2-2|.
TGTGCCAGCAGTTTAGGGGCTAGCGGGGGCCCCGGGGAGCTGTTTTTT
CASSLGASGGPGELFF
>15|.|TRBV20-1|TRBJ1-3|.
TGCAGTGCTAGTGGATTGGCAAACTCTGGAAACACCATATATTTT
CSASGLANSGNTIYF
>13|.|TRBV5-1|TRBJ1-2|.
TGCGCCAGCAGCTTGGGCCAATTGGGGGGCTACACCTTC
CASSLGQLGGYTF
>16|TRBD1|TRBV5-4|TRBJ2-3|.
TGTGCCAGCAGCTTAGGCGGGACAGGTGGCTTATACGCGCAGTATTTT
CASSLGGTGGLYAQYF
>12|TRBD1|TRBV7-6|TRBJ1-1|.
TGTGCCAGCAGCAACAGGGGGCCTGAAGCTTTCTTT
CASSNRGPEAFF
>14|.|TRBV5-1|TRBJ2-7|.
TGCGCCAGCACCATAGGGCAGGACTCCTACGAGCAGTACTTC
CASTIGQDSYEQYF
>16|.|TRBV7-9|TRBJ1-4|.
TGTGCCAGCAGCTTAGGCTCCGGGACCCAATACGAAAAACTGTTTTTT
CASSLGSGTQYEKLFF
>15|.|TRBV19|TRBJ1-2|.
TGTGCCAGTAGTATAGATCCAAACAGCCACTATGGCTACACCTTC
CASSIDPNSHYGYTF
>15|.|TRBV20-1|TRBJ1-4|.
TGCAGTGCTCCATTAGGGGGGCGCGAATTTGAAAAACTGTTTTTT
CSAPLGGREFEKLFF
>16|TRBD1|TRBV18|TRBJ2-7|.
TGTGCCAGCTCACCCCAACAGGGGGATGCGACCTACGAGCAGTACTTC
CASSPQQGDATYEQYF
>14|.|TRBV19|TRBJ1-5|once
TGTGCCAGTAGTATCGGGCCTGGAAACCAGCCCCAGCATTTT
CASSIGPGNQPQHF
>14|.|TRBV9|TRBJ2-7|.
TGTGCCAGCAGCCGAGGGGGTTCCTCGGGGGAGCAGTACTTC
CASSRGGSSGEQYF
>13|.|TRBV28|TRBJ2-5|.
TGTGCCAGCAGTTTCTGGGGGCGAGAGACCCAGTACTTC
CASSFWGRETQYF
>14|TRBD1|TRBV19|TRBJ1-1|.
TGTGCCAGTAGTGTGGACAGGGGATTAGGAGAAGCTTTCTTT
CASSVDRGLGEAFF
>17|.|TRBV23-1|TRBJ2-7|.
TGCGCCAGCAGAGTGTCAGCGGACTTTAACCGCTTCTACGAGCAGTACTTC
CASRVSADFNRFYEQYF
>14|TRBD1|TRBV27|TRBJ2-5|.
TGTGCCAGCAGTTTGACAGGGTACCAAGAGACCCAGTACTTC
CASSLTGYQETQYF
>14|.|TRBV5-4|TRBJ2-3|.
TGTGCCAGCAGCTTGTCGCGGGGCACAGATACGCAGTATTTT
CASSLSRGTDTQYF
>13|.|TRBV6-5|TRBJ1-1|.
TGTGCCAGCAGCGACAGCGGAAACACTGAAGCTTTCTTT
CASSDSGNTEAFF
>16|TRBD2|TRBV4-1|TRBJ2-7|.
TGCGCCAGCAGCCAAGATACGCGGGGGGGCTGGAACGAGCAGTACTTC
CASSQDTRGGWNEQYF
>14|.|TRBV14|TRBJ2-3|.
TGTGCCAGCAGCTACGGGGGGCTCACAGATACGCAGTATTTT
CASSYGGLTDTQYF
>13|TRBD1|TRBV29-1|TRBJ2-5|.
TGCAGCGTTGAACAGGGGGCTCGGGAGACCCAGTACTTC
CSVEQGARETQYF
>14|.|TRBV18|TRBJ2-3|.
TGTGCCAGCTCACCTCGGCGGTCTGCCGATACGCAGTATTTT
CASSPRRSADTQYF
>15|.|TRBV20-1|TRBJ1-1|.
TGCAGTGCTAGAGATCAGAACATTATGAACACTGAAGCTTTCTTT
CSARDQNIMNTEAFF
>12|.|TRBV29-1|TRBJ1-1|.
TGCAGCGTGATGGATGGGGACACTGAAGCTTTCTTT
CSVMDGDTEAFF
>14|.|TRBV30|TRBJ2-7|few
TGTGCCTGGAGTGGGCAGAGGTACTCCTACGAGCAGTACTTC
CAWSGQRYSYEQYF
>14|.|TRBV7-2|TRBJ2-3|once
TGTGCCAGCAGTGAAGGGACCCAGTCAGATACGCAGTATTTT
CASSEGTQSDTQYF
>13|.|TRBV20-1|TRBJ1-5|once
TGCAGTGCTAGAGTGGATCTCAATCAGCCCCAGCATTTT
CSARVDLNQPQHF
>14|.|TRBV2|TRBJ1-1|.
TGTGCCAGCAAGGAGGACGTTCGGAACACTGAAGCTTTCTTT
CASKEDVRNTEAFF
>14|.|TRBV29-1|TRBJ2-7|.
TGCAGCGTGAGGACAGTCTCAAGCTCCTACGAGCAGTACTTC
CSVRTVSSSYEQYF
>13|.|TRBV20-1|TRBJ2-3|.
TGCAGTGCTACCACCGGGCTGGGAGAAACGCAGTATTTT
CSATTGLGETQYF
>18|TRBD1|TRBV7-8|TRBJ2-4|.
TGTGCCAGCAGCCTAACAGCCGGGACAGGGGGCGAGGGAAACATTCAGTACTTC
CASSLTAGTGGEGNIQYF
>13|TRBD1|TRBV10-3|TRBJ1-6|.
TGTGCCACCGAGACAGGGCATAATTCACCCCTCCACTTT
CATETGHNSPLHF
>13|.|TRBV9|TRBJ1-1|.
TGTGCCAGCAGCCGGACGACAGGTTATGAAGCTTTCTTT
CASSRTTGYEAFF
>13|.|TRBV6-6|TRBJ1-2|.
TGTGCCAGCAGTTACTCTATGGAGGAGGGCTACACCTTC
CASSYSMEEGYTF
>14|.|TRBV3-1|TRBJ2-7|once
TGTGCCAGCAGCCAAGACCAAGCAGTCTACGAGCAGTACTTC
CASSQDQAVYEQYF
>12|.|TRBV3-1|TRBJ1-1|.
TGTGCCAGCAGCCGGGGGAGGGTCGAAGCTTTCTTT
CASSRGRVEAFF
>14|.|TRBV6-5|TRBJ1-2|.
TGTGCCAGCAGTCCATGGACTTCGGGGAATGGCTACACCTTC
CASSPWTSGNGYTF
>17|TRBD1|TRBV19|TRBJ2-5|.
TGTGCCAGTAGTAATCGGGGAACAGGGGCTTTCCAAGAGACCCAGTACTTC
CASSNRGTGAFQETQYF
>14|.|TRBV6-1|TRBJ1-2|.
TGTGCCAGCATTATTCTCAGCGGGACCGGGGGCAACACCTTC
CASIILSGTGGNTF
>13|TRBD2|TRBV14|TRBJ2-5|.
TGTGCCAGCAGCCACCGACTAGCGGAGACCCAGTACTTC
CASSHRLAETQYF